The TCR beta chain described here comes from a study of molecular identifiers for immune sequencing clone quantification. At the level of the study: The replicates split RNA from around 18,000 or 91,000 naive CD8 cells five ways and sequenced four. Study-level findings and limits: The study reportedly detected spiked Jurkat TCR RNA from one cell among about a million naive cells.

The CDR3 covers 16 residues. J was trimmed by 5 bases and V by 4 bases; bases with no gene match: 12. Germline-derived CDR1 and CDR2 are SGHAT and FQDESV (reference sequence). TCRdb reprocessed the PCR reads with MiXCR, giving one entry per CDR3 protein. This table has some 650,000 distinct CDR3 sequences, 15% to 20% appearing once. With 10%, 30% or 50% of RNA, about 19,000 to 1,000,000 naive CD8 T cells were sequenced. Naive CD8 T cells were sorted as CD8+CD4-CCR7+CD45RA+. As to this clonotype: The antigen remains unidentified.

The receptor was isolated from a human donor in good health. Some libraries in this study had Jurkat cell RNA spiked in. The chain combines TRBV11-1 with TRBJ2-7, with TRBD2 matching over 9 bases. The sequenced sample consisted of naive CD8+ T cells from blood, with Jurkat cell RNA spiked in. Subset here: FACS-sorted CD8+CD4-CCR7+CD45RA+ naive T cells. CDR3 loop: CASSSLAGPPVDEQYF. In nucleotides, the CDR3 is TGTGCCAGCAGCTCTCTAGCGGGGCCGCCTGTGGACGAGCAGTACTTC.